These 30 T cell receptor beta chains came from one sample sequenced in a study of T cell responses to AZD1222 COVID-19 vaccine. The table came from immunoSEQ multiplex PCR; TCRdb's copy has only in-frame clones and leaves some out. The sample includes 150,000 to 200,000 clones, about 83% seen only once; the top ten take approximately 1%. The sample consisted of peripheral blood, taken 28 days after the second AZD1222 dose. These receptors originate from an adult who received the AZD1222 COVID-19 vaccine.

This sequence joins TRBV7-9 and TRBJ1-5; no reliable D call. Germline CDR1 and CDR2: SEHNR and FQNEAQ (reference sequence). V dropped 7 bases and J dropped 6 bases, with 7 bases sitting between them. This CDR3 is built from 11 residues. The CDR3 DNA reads TGTGCCAGCATCACGGGTCAGCCCCAGCATTTT. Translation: CASITGQPQHF.

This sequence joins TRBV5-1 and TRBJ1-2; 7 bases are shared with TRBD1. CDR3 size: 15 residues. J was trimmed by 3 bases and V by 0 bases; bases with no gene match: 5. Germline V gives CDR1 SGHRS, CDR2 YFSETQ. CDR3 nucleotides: TGCGCCAGCAGCTTGGAAGGGGGCGTACACTATGGCTACACCTTC. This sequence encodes CASSLEGGVHYGYTF.

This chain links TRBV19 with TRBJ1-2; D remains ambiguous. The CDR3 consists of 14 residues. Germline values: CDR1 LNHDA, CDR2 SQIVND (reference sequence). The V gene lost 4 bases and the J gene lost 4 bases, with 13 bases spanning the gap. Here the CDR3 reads CASSTADIFYGYTF. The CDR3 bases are TGTGCCAGTAGTACCGCCGACATCTTCTATGGCTACACCTTC.

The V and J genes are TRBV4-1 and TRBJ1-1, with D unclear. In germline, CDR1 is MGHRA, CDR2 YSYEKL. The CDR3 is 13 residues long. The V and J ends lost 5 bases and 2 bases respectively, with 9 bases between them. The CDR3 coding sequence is TGCGCCAGCAGCTGGTTGGGAAACACTGAAGCTTTCTTT. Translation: CASSWLGNTEAFF.

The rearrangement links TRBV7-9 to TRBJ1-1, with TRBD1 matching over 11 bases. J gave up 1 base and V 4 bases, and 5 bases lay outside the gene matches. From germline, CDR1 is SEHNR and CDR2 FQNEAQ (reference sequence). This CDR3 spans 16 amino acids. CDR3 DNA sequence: TGTGCCAGCAGCTCCCGGACAGGGGGCGCGAACACTGAAGCTTTCTTT. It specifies CASSSRTGGANTEAFF.

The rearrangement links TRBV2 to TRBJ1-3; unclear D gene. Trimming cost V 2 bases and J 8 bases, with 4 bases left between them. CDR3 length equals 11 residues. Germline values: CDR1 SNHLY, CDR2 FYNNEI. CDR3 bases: TGTGCCAGCAGTGAACGAGACACCATATATTTT. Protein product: CASSERDTIYF.

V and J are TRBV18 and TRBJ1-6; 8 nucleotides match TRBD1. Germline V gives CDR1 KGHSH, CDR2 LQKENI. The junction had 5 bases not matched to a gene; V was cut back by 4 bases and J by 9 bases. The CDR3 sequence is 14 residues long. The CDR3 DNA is TGTGCCAGCTCACTTGGACAGGGAGTTTCACCCCTCCACTTT. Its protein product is CASSLGQGVSPLHF.

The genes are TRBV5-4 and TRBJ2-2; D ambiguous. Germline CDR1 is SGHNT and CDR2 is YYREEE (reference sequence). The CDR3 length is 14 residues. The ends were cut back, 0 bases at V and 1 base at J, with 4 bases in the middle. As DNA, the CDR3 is TGTGCCAGCAGCTTGGAAGGGAACACCGGGGAGCTGTTTTTT. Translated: CASSLEGNTGELFF.

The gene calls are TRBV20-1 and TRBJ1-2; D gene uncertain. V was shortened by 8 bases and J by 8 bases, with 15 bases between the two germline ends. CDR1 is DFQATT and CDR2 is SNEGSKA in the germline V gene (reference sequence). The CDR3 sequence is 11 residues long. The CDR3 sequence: CSPTLQGGYTF. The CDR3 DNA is TGCAGTCCGACCCTCCAAGGAGGCTACACCTTC.

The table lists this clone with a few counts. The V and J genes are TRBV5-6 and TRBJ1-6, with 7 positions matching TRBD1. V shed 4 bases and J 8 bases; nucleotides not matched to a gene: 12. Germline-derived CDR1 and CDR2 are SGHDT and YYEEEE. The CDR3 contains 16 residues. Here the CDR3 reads CASSGGQNLPYSPLHF. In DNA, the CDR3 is TGTGCCAGCAGCGGGGGACAGAACCTACCCTATTCACCCCTCCACTTT.

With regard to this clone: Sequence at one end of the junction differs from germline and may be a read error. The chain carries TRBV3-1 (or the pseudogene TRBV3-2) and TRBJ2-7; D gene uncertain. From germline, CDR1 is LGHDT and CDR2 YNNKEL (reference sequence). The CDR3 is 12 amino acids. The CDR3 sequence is CASSRPPTELYF. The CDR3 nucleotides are TGTGCCAGCAGTCGGCCACCCACGGAGCTGTACTTC.

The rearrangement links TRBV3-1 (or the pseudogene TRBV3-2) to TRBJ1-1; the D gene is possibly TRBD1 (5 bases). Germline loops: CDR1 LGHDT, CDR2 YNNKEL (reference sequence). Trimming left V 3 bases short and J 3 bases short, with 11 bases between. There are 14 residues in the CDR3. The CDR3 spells CASSQKWGYTEAFF. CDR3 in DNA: TGTGCCAGCAGCCAGAAATGGGGGTACACTGAAGCTTTCTTT.

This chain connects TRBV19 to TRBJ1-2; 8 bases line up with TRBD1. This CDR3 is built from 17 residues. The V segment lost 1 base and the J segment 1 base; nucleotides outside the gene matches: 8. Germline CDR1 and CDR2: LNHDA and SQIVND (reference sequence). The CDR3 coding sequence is TGTGCCAGTAGTATAGGGGACAGGATTTGGAGTAACTATGGCTACACCTTC. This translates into CASSIGDRIWSNYGYTF.

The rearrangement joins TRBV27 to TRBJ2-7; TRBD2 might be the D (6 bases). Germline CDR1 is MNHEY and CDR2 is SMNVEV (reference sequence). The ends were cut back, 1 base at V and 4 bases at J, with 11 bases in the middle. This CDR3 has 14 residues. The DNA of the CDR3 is TGTGCCAGCAGTTTATTCGGGCGGGAATACGAGCAGTACTTC. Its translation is CASSLFGREYEQYF.

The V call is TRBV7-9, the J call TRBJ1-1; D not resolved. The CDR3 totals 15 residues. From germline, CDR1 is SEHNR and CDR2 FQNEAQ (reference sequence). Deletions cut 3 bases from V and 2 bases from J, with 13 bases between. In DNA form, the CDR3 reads TGTGCCAGCAGCTTTGATCCAGGCTTTAACACTGAAGCTTTCTTT. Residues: CASSFDPGFNTEAFF. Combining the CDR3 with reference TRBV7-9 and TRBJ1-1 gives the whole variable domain DTGVSQNPRHKITKRGQNVTFRCDPISEHNRLYWYRQTLGQGPEFLTYFQNEAQLEKSRLLSDRFSAERPKGSFSTLEIQRTEQGDSAMYLCASSFDPGFNTEAFFGQGTRLTVV.

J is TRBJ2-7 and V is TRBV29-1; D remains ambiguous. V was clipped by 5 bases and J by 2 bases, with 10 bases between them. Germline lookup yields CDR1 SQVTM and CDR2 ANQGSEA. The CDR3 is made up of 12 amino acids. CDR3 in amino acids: CSVLDVPYEQYF. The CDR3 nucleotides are TGCAGCGTTCTAGACGTCCCCTACGAGCAGTACTTC.

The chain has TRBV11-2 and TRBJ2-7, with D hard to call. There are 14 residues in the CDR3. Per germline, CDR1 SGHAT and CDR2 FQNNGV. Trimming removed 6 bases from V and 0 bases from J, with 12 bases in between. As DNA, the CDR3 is TGTGCCAGCAGAACCCTAAAGAGCTCCTACGAGCAGTACTTC. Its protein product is CASRTLKSSYEQYF.

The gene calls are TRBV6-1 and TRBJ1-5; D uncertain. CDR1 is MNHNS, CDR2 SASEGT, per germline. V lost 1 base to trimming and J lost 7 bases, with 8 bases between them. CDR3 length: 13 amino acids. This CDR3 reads CASSEGEVQPQHF. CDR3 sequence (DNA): TGTGCCAGCAGTGAAGGGGAGGTCCAGCCCCAGCATTTT.

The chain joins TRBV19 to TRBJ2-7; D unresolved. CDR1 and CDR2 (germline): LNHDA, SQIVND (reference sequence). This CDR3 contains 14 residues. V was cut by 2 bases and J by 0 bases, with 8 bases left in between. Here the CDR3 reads CASSIKAGSYEQYF. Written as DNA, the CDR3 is TGTGCCAGTAGTATAAAGGCCGGCTCCTACGAGCAGTACTTC. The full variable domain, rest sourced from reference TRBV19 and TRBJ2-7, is DGGITQSPKYLFRKEGQNVTLSCEQNLNHDAMYWYRQDPGQGLRLIYYSQIVNDFQKGDIAEGYSVSREKKESFPLTVTSAQKNPTAFYLCASSIKAGSYEQYFGPGTRLTVT.

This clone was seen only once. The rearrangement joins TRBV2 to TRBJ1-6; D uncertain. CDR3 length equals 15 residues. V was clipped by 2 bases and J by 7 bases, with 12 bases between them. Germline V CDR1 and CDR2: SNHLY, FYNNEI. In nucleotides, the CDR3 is TGTGCCAGCAGTGAACTGGGGAAATGGAATTCACCCCTCCACTTT. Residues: CASSELGKWNSPLHF.

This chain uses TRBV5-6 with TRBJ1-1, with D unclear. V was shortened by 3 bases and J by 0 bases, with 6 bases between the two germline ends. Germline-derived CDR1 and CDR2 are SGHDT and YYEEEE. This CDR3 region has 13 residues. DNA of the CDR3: TGTGCCAGCAGCTCAATCTTGAACACTGAAGCTTTCTTT. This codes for CASSSILNTEAFF.

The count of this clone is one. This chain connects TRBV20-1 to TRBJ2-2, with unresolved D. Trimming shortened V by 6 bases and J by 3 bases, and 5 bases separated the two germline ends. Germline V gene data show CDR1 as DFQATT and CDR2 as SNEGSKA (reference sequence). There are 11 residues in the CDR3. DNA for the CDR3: TGCAGTGCCGTTGACACCGGGGAGCTGTTTTTT. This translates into CSAVDTGELFF.

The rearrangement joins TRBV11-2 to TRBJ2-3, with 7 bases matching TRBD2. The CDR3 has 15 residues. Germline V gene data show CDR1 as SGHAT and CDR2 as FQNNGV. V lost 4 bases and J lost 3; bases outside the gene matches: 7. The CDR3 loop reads CASSWLAETTDTQYF. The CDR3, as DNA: TGTGCCAGCAGCTGGCTAGCGGAAACTACAGATACGCAGTATTTT.

The CDR3 DNA is TGTGCCAGCAGCTCCCTCCTCCGCAGGGGATACGAGCAGTACTTC. Translation: CASSSLLRRGYEQYF. The chain combines TRBV5-6 with TRBJ2-7; TRBD1 might be the D (6 bases). Germline V gene lookup returns CDR1 SGHDT and CDR2 YYEEEE. The germline V and J ends were trimmed by 3 bases and 4 bases, with 17 bases remaining between them. The CDR3 contains 15 residues.

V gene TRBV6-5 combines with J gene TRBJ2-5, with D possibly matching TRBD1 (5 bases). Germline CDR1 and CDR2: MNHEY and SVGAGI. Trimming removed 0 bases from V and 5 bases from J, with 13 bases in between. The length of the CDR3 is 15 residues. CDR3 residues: CASSYSMGRLETQYF. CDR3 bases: TGTGCCAGCAGTTACTCGATGGGGCGCTTGGAGACCCAGTACTTC.

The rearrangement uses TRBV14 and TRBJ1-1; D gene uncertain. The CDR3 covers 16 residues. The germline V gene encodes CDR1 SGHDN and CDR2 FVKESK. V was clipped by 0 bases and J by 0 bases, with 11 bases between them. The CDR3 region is CASSQERIYVNTEAFF. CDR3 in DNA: TGTGCCAGCAGCCAAGAACGGATCTACGTGAACACTGAAGCTTTCTTT.

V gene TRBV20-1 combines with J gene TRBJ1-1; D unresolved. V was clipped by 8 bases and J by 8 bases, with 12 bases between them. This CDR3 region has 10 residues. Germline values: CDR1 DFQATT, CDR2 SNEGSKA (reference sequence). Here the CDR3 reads CSRSGGEAFF. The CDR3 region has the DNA TGCAGTCGGTCCGGCGGGGAAGCTTTCTTT.

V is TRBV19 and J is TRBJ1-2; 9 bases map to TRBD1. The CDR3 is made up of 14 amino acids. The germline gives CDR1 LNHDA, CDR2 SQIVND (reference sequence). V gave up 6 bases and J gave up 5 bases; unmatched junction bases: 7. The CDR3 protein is CASRQRDREYGYTF. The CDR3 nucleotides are TGTGCCAGTAGGCAACGGGACAGGGAATATGGCTACACCTTC.

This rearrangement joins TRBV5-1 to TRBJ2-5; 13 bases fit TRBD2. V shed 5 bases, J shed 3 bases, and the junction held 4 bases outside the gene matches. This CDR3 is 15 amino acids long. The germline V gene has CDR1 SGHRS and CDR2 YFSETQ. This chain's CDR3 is CASSRTSGGKETQYF. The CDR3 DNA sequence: TGCGCCAGCAGTCGGACTAGCGGGGGCAAAGAGACCCAGTACTTC.

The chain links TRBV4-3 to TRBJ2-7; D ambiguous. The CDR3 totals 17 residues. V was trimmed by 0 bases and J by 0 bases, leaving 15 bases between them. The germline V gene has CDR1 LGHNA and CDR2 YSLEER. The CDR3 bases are TGCGCCAGCAGCCAAGATGGTCGAGAACGTAGCTCCTACGAGCAGTACTTC. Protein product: CASSQDGRERSSYEQYF.